Here is one TCR beta chain with its context. This clone's antigen is unknown. No quality values exist for individual bases; no much larger clone is one base distant. In the germline V gene, CDR1 corresponds to MNHNS and CDR2 to SASEGT. From its cysteine to its phenylalanine, the CDR3 spans 15 amino acids. This entry keeps only the CDR3 DNA: 45 bases, framed from base 1. V is cut by 6 bases and J by 0 bases, and the space between the germline ends is 12 bases. Genomic DNA was isolated from the sorted cells so that the TCRbeta CDR3 region could be sequenced. TCRbeta CDR3 regions were sequenced using the immunoSEQ Assay. TCRdb's version of the immuneACCESS table is confined to in-frame rearrangements and falls short of the full clone set. An unresolved V gene accounts for under half of the shortfall where checked; the remainder is of unknown origin. This sample has more than 85,000 clones in its table, and approximately 89% of those were observed once. Approximately 0.29% of the sample lies in the top ten.

Patients with a history of autoimmune disease or receiving systemic immunosuppression were excluded from the trial. Peripheral blood for TCR sequencing was collected from all dose cohorts at baseline, on cycle 4 day 1, and on cycle 7 day 1. Samples came from an open-label, multicenter, first-in-human phase I dose-escalation trial of ivuxolimab. The trial enrolled adults with locally advanced or metastatic head and neck squamous cell, hepatocellular, melanoma or renal cell carcinoma. Before TCR sequencing, CD4+ T cells and CD8+ T cells from peripheral blood were sorted into separate populations. This entry comes from a study of OX40 agonist ivuxolimab in advanced cancers. Broadly, across the study: Ivuxolimab was an agonistic, fully human IgG2 monoclonal antibody directed against OX40 (CD134), a costimulatory receptor. Intravenous ivuxolimab was administered to patients every 2 weeks at six dose levels: 0.01, 0.1, 0.3, 1.5, 3 and 10 mg/kg. Of the roughly 52 dose-escalation patients, hepatocellular carcinoma was present in some 19, melanoma in roughly 15, renal cell carcinoma in 9 and head and neck cancer in 9. In the dose-escalation cohort, 75% to 90% of patients were male, and the mean age was 60 years with a range of about 20 to 79. Patients were allowed to have had prior anti-PD-1, anti-PD-L1 or anti-CTLA-4 therapy, and 30% to 40% of the dose-escalation patients had been treated with checkpoint inhibitors. Partial responses occurred in three dose-escalation patients, of whom one had hepatocellular carcinoma and two had cutaneous melanoma. Peripheral TCRbeta sequencing aimed to test whether ivuxolimab altered TCR sequence diversity and caused clonal T-cell expansion. The paper reports the monotherapy dose-escalation portion (N = 52 patients) of the phase I ivuxolimab trial. Results and caveats for the whole study, not just this receptor: Low levels of normalized T-cell clonal expansion were also seen in some nonresponding patients. Partial responders in the 0.1-3.0 mg/kg groups had among the lowest normalized peripheral clonal expansion, especially among CD8+ T cells. At doses of 0.1 to 3.0 mg/kg, clonal expansion of both CD4+ and CD8+ T cells in blood was seen between baseline and week 6. After ivuxolimab, CD8+ T cells had more expanded clones than CD4+ T cells on average. The antigen specificity of the clonally expanded peripheral T cells was not determined.

The material sequenced was CD4+ or CD8+ T cells sorted from blood, taken in a trial of the OX40 agonist ivuxolimab. This receptor was identified in an adult with an advanced solid tumor such as melanoma, head and neck, liver or kidney cancer. In this chain, TRBV6-1 is recombined with TRBJ1-3, with the D gene not confidently named. At the DNA level, the sequence is TGTGCCAGCAGAGCAAGCCTTCTCTCTGGAAACACCATATATTTT. The translation is CASRASLLSGNTIYF.